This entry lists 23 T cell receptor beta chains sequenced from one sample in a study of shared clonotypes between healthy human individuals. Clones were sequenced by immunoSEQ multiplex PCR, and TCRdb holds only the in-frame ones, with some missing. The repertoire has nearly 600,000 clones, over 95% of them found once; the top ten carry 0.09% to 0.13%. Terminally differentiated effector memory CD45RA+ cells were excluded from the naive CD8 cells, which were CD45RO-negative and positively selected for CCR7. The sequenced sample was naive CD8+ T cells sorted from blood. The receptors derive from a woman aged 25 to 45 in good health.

As DNA, the CDR3 is TGTGCCAGTAGTAAGGACAGGGGTCTCTACGAGCAGTACTTC. Protein sequence: CASSKDRGLYEQYF. V is TRBV19 and J is TRBJ2-7; 9 nucleotides agree with TRBD1. CDR3 length equals 14 residues. V shed 4 bases and J 3 bases; nucleotides not matched to a gene: 4. Per the germline V gene, CDR1 is LNHDA and CDR2 is SQIVND (reference sequence).

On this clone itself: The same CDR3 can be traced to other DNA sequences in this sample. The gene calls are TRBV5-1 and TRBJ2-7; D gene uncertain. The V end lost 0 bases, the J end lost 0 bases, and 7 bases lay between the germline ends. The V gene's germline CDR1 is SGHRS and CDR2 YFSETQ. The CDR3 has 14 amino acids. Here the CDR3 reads CASSLDGGSYEQYF. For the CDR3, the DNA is TGCGCCAGCAGCTTGGATGGCGGCTCCTACGAGCAGTACTTC.

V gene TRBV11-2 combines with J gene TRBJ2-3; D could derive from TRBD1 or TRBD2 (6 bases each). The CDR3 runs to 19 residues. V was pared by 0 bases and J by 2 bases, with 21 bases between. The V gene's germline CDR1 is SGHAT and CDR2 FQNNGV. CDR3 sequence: CASSLDWGLAGPPTDTQYF. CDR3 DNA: TGTGCCAGCAGCTTAGATTGGGGGCTCGCGGGGCCACCCACAGATACGCAGTATTTT.

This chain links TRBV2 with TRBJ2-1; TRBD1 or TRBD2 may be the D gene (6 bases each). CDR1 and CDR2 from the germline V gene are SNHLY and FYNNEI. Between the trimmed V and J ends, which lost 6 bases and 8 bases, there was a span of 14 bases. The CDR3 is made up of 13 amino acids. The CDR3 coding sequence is TGTGCCAGCAGGGGGGGACAACGACATGAGCAGTTCTTC. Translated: CASRGGQRHEQFF.

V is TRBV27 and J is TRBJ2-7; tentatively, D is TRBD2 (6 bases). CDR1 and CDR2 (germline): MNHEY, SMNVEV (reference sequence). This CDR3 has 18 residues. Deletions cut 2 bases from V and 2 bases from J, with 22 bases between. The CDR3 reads CASSLSRIQAGGPYEQYF. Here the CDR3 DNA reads TGTGCCAGCAGTTTAAGTAGGATCCAGGCCGGAGGGCCCTACGAGCAGTACTTC.

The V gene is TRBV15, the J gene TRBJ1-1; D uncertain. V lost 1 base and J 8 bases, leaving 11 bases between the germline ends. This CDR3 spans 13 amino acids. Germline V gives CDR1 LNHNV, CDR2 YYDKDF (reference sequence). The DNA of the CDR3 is TGTGCCACCAGCAGAGGCAGACAACAAGAAGCTTTCTTT. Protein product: CATSRGRQQEAFF.

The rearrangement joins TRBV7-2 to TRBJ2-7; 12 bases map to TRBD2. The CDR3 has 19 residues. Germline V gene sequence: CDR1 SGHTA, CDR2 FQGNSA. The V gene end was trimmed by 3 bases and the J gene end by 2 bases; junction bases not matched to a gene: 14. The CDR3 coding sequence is TGTGCCAGCAGCTTCTCTCGCGCTAGCGGGAGGGCCCCCACCTACGAGCAGTACTTC. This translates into CASSFSRASGRAPTYEQYF. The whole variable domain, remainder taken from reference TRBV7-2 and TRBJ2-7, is GAGVSQSPSNKVTEKGKDVELRCDPISGHTALYWYRQSLGQGLEFLIYFQGNSAPDKSGLPSDRFSAERTGGSVSTLTIQRTQQEDSAVYLCASSFSRASGRAPTYEQYFGPGTRLTVT.

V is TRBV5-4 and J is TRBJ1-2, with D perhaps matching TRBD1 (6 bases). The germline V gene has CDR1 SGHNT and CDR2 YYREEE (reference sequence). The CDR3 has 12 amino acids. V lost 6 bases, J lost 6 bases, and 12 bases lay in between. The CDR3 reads CASTPGAHGYTF. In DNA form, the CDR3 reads TGTGCCAGCACCCCAGGGGCCCATGGCTACACCTTC.

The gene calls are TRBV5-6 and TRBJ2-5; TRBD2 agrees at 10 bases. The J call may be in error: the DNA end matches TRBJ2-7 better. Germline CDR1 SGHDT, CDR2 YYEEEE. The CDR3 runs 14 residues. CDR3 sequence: CASSNGLAEYEQYF. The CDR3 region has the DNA TGTGCCAGCAGCAATGGACTAGCGGAATACGAGCAGTACTTC.

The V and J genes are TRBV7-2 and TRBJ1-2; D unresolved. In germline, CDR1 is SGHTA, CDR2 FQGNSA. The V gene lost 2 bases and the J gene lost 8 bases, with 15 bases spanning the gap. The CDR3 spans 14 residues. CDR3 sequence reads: CASSLTAPLEGYTF. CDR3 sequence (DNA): TGTGCCAGCAGCTTAACAGCACCCCTCGAGGGCTACACCTTC. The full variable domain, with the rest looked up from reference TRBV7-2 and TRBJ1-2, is GAGVSQSPSNKVTEKGKDVELRCDPISGHTALYWYRQSLGQGLEFLIYFQGNSAPDKSGLPSDRFSAERTGGSVSTLTIQRTQQEDSAVYLCASSLTAPLEGYTFGSGTRLTVV.

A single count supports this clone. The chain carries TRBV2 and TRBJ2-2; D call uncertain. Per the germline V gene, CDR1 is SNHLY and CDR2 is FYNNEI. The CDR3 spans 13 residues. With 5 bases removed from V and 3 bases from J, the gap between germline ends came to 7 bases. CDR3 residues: CASSYRYTGELFF. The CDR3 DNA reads TGTGCCAGCAGTTACAGATACACCGGGGAGCTGTTTTTT.

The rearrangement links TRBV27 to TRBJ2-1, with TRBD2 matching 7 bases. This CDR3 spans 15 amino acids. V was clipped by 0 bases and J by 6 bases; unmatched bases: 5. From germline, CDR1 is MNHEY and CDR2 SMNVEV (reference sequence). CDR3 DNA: TGTGCCAGCAGTTTATCGGCGGGAGCCTTCAATGAGCAGTTCTTC. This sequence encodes CASSLSAGAFNEQFF.

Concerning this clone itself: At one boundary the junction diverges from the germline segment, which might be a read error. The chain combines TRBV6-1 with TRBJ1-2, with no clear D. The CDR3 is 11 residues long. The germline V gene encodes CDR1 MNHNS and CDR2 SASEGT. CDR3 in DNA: TGTGCCAGCAGGGAAGGCTATGGCTACACCTTC. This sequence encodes CASREGYGYTF.

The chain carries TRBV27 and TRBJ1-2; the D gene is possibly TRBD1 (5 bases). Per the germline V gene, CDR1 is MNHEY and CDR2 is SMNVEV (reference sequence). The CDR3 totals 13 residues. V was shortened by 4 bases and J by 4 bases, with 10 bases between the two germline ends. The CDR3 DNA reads TGTGCCAGCAGTTCTGACAGATTCTATGGCTACACCTTC. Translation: CASSSDRFYGYTF.

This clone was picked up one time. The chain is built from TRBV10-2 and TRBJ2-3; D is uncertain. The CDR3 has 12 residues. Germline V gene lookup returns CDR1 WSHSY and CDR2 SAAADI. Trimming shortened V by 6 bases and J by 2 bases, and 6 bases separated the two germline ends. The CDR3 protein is CASRGDTDTQYF. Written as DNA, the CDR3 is TGCGCCAGCAGGGGTGACACAGATACGCAGTATTTT.

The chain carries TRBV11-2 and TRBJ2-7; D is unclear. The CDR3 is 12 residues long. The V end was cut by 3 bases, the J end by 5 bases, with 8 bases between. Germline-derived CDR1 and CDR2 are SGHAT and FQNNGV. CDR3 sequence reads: CASSLPADEQYF. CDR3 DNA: TGTGCCAGCAGCTTGCCGGCCGACGAGCAGTACTTC. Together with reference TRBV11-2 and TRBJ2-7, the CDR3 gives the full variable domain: EAGVAQSPRYKIIEKRQSVAFWCNPISGHATLYWYQQILGQGPKLLIQFQNNGVVDDSQLPKDRFSAERLKGVDSTLKIQPAKLEDSAVYLCASSLPADEQYFGPGTRLTVT.

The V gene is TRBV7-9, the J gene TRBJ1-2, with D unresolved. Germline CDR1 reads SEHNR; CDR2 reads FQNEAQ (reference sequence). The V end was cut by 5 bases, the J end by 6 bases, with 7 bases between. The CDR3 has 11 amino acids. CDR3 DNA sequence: TGTGCCAGCAGCCGGACGGATGGCTACACCTTC. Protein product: CASSRTDGYTF.

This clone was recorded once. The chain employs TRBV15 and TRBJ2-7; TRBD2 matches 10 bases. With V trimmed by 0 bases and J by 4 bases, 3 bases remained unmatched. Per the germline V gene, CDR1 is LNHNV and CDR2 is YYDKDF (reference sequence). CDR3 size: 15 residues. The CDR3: CATSRDLAGAYEQYF. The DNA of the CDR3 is TGTGCCACCAGCAGAGACCTAGCGGGAGCGTACGAGCAGTACTTC.

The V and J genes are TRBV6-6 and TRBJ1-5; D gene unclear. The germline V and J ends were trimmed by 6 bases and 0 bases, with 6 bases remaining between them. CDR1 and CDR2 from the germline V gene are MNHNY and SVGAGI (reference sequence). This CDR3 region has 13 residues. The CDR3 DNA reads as TGTGCCAGCAGAACAGATAGCAATCAGCCCCAGCATTTT. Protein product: CASRTDSNQPQHF.

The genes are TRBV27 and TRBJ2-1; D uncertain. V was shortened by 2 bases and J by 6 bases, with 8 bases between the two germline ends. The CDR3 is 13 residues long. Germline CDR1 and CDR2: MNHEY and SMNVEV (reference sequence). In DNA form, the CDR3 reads TGTGCCAGCAGTTTAATGGCGGCCAATGAGCAGTTCTTC. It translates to CASSLMAANEQFF.

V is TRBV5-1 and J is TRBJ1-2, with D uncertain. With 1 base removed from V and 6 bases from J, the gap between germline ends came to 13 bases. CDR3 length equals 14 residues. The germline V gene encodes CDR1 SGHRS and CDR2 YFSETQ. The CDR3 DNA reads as TGCGCCAGCAGCTTGTTAAAGGTTGAGGATGGCTACACCTTC. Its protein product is CASSLLKVEDGYTF.

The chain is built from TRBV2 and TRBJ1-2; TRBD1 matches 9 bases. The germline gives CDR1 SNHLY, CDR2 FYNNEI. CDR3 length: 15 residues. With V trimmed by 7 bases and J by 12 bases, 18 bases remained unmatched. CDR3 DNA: TGTGCCAGCATACGAGAAGAGGACAGGGGAGGGGGTCACACCTTC. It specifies CASIREEDRGGGHTF.

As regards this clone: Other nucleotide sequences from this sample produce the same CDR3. The CDR3 loop is CASSSGTSGRGNEQFF. For the CDR3, the DNA is TGTGCCAGCAGTTCCGGGACTAGCGGGAGAGGCAATGAGCAGTTCTTC. This chain uses TRBV27 with TRBJ2-1, with TRBD2 matching over 14 bases. CDR1 is MNHEY, CDR2 SMNVEV, per germline (reference sequence). J gave up 6 bases and V 4 bases, and 5 bases lay outside the gene matches. The CDR3 has 16 amino acids.